This T cell receptor (beta chain) was obtained from a study of post-analysis software for immune sequencing data. Study overall: Clinical courses comprised relapsing-remitting, secondary progressive and progressive-relapsing multiple sclerosis. Study-level results: A handful of TRBV segments were significantly more frequent in patients than in controls. TRBV5-6, TRBV5-1 and TRBV20-1 were among these segments. Controls showed significantly higher normalized Chao1 diversity than did multiple sclerosis patients.

This CDR3 contains 15 residues. cDNA libraries for TCR beta contained unique molecular identifiers. Approximately 0.5 million cDNA molecules were recovered from an input of about 1 to 10 million T cells. TCRdb passed the PCR reads through MiXCR, listing each CDR3 protein once. The data contain roughly 540,000 distinct CDR3 sequences, around a third of them singletons. About this clonotype itself: Antigen: not known. The junction departs from germline at one end; a sequencing error may be responsible.

The sequence was obtained from a girl aged 2-17 years with multiple sclerosis. The material sequenced was blood. The genes are TRBV12-3 or TRBV12-4 and TRBJ2-4; no firm D call. CDR3 bases: TGTGCCAGCAGTTTAGGCCCACGGCCCAAAAACATCCAGTACTTC. It specifies CASSLGPRPKNIQYF.